These 27 T cell receptor beta chains originate from one sample sequenced in a study of technical replicates of blood from several donors. Using immunoSEQ multiplex PCR, the repertoire was profiled, and TCRdb retains in-frame clones only, with some absent. The table shows fewer than 95,000 clones, with roughly nine tenths occurring only once. Material for sequencing was T cells isolated from PBMCs. The origin of the receptors is a human donor in good health.

The genes are TRBV7-2 and TRBJ2-2; 7 bases are shared with TRBD2. CDR1 is SGHTA and CDR2 is FQGNSA in the germline V gene. Trimming removed 4 bases from V and 3 bases from J; junction bases left unmatched: 5. The CDR3 consists of 15 residues. Here the CDR3 reads CASSWGGLDTGELFF. As DNA, the CDR3 is TGTGCCAGCAGCTGGGGGGGGTTGGACACCGGGGAGCTGTTTTTT.

In this sample, this clone turned up once. The rearrangement links TRBV15 to TRBJ1-4, with D possibly matching TRBD1 (5 bases). Germline V gene sequence: CDR1 LNHNV, CDR2 YYDKDF (reference sequence). Trimming cost V 8 bases and J 8 bases, with 27 bases left between them. The CDR3 has 17 residues. Written as DNA, the CDR3 is TGTGCCACCCGTAGTAAGGGGCCCTCCTCGTCTCTCGAAAAACTGTTTTTT. It specifies CATRSKGPSSSLEKLFF.

This clone occurred a few times. Germline is not matched at one junction end, which may reflect a read error. The chain uses TRBV19 and TRBJ1-5; D unresolved. This CDR3 region has 14 residues. Germline V gene lookup returns CDR1 LNHDA and CDR2 SQIVND (reference sequence). DNA for the CDR3: TGTGCCAGTACCCGGAGGGATAGCTATCAGCCCCAGCATTTT. Amino acid sequence: CASTRRDSYQPQHF. The entire variable domain, with the rest obtained from reference TRBV19 and TRBJ1-5, is as follows: DGGITQSPKYLFRKEGQNVTLSCEQNLNHDAMYWYRQDPGQGLRLIYYSQIVNDFQKGDIAEGYSVSREKKESFPLTVTSAQKNPTAFYLCASTRRDSYQPQHFGDGTRLSIL.

The chain employs TRBV5-4 and TRBJ1-1; possibly TRBD1 for D (6 bases). CDR1 and CDR2 from the germline V gene are SGHNT and YYREEE (reference sequence). CDR3 length equals 14 residues. The V and J ends lost 4 bases and 0 bases respectively, with 10 bases between them. CDR3 loop: CASSVQGLNTEAFF. The DNA of the CDR3 is TGTGCCAGCAGCGTACAGGGATTGAACACTGAAGCTTTCTTT.

The genes are TRBV10-2 and TRBJ1-5, with a possible D match to TRBD1 (6 bases). This CDR3 has 14 residues. Trimming cost V 5 bases and J 3 bases, with 11 bases left between them. Germline CDR1 is WSHSY and CDR2 is SAAADI. The CDR3 DNA is TGCGCCAGCAGTATGAGACAGGTCAATCAGCCCCAGCATTTT. This sequence encodes CASSMRQVNQPQHF.

J is TRBJ2-7 and V is TRBV6-5; the D is unclear. This CDR3 is 11 amino acids long. V lost 2 bases and J 10 bases, leaving 9 bases between the germline ends. The V gene's germline CDR1 is MNHEY and CDR2 SVGAGI. CDR3 sequence reads: CASSYAGSQYF. CDR3 coding DNA: TGTGCCAGCAGTTACGCCGGTTCCCAGTACTTC.

This clone was seen a handful of times. The chain carries TRBV10-3 and TRBJ1-1, with a possible D match to TRBD1 (6 bases). Germline V gene data show CDR1 as ENHRY and CDR2 as SYGVKD. CDR3 length: 14 residues. Deletions cut 3 bases from V and 2 bases from J, with 10 bases between. CDR3 nucleotide sequence: TGTGCCATCAGTGATTTTGGGGGCAACACTGAAGCTTTCTTT. Translating gives CAISDFGGNTEAFF.

This clone was recorded only once. The chain links TRBV7-9 to TRBJ1-2; possible D gene TRBD1, 5 bases. Germline V gene data show CDR1 as SEHNR and CDR2 as FQNEAQ (reference sequence). The CDR3 sequence is 12 residues long. V lost 5 bases and J 6 bases, leaving 10 bases between the germline ends. The CDR3 DNA reads as TGTGCCAGCAGCACGAGCAGGGATGGCTACACCTTC. Translated: CASSTSRDGYTF.

The chain couples TRBV28 to TRBJ1-5, with 7 bases identical to TRBD1. Germline assignment: CDR1 MDHEN and CDR2 SYDVKM. Losses at the gene ends were 6 bases for V and 6 bases for J; bases not matched to a gene: 8. This CDR3 comprises 14 residues. The CDR3 region has the DNA TGTGCCAGCAGCCACCACAGGGGCGGTCAGCCCCAGCATTTT. Its translation: CASSHHRGGQPQHF.

This chain connects TRBV19 to TRBJ2-7, with a tentative D call TRBD1 (6 bases). The germline V gene encodes CDR1 LNHDA and CDR2 SQIVND (reference sequence). The CDR3 runs 14 residues. V was shortened by 3 bases and J by 0 bases, with 9 bases between the two germline ends. The CDR3 here is CASSIGQSSYEQYF. The DNA for the CDR3 is TGTGCCAGTAGTATCGGACAGAGCTCCTACGAGCAGTACTTC.

As regards this clone: Mismatch with germline at one junction end may stem from a read error. The chain recombines TRBV7-7 with TRBJ2-5, with no clear D. CDR1 and CDR2 from the germline V gene are SSHAT and FNYEAQ (reference sequence). The CDR3 consists of 13 residues. The CDR3 nucleotides are TGTGCTAGCAGCTTAGCACAGCAAGAGACCCAGTACTTC. Protein: CASSLAQQETQYF.

This sequence joins TRBV28 and TRBJ2-7; 10 nucleotides align to TRBD1. Trimming took 2 bases from V and 3 from J; bases not matched to a gene: 13. The length of the CDR3 is 18 residues. Germline-derived CDR1 and CDR2 are MDHEN and SYDVKM. For the CDR3, the DNA is TGTGCCAGCAGTTTACTTAGAACCGGGACAGGGGCCTTCTACGAGCAGTACTTC. It codes for CASSLLRTGTGAFYEQYF. Full variable domain (remainder filled in from reference TRBV28 and TRBJ2-7): DVKVTQSSRYLVKRTGEKVFLECVQDMDHENMFWYRQDPGLGLRLIYFSYDVKMKEKGDIPEGYSVSREKKERFSLILESASTNQTSMYLCASSLLRTGTGAFYEQYFGPGTRLTVT.

V usage is TRBV7-2 and J usage is TRBJ1-1; unclear D gene. CDR3 size: 15 residues. Germline CDR1 and CDR2: SGHTA and FQGNSA. The V gene lost 1 base and the J gene lost 5 bases, with 14 bases spanning the gap. The DNA of the CDR3 is TGTGCCAGCAGCTTAGACGGGGTTCCTGGGACTGAAGCTTTCTTT. This sequence encodes CASSLDGVPGTEAFF.

In nucleotides, the CDR3 is TGTGCCATCACCAAGGGGGCAGGGGAGACCCAGTACTTC. Translating gives CAITKGAGETQYF. This chain uses TRBV10-3 with TRBJ2-5; 7 nucleotides align to TRBD1. This CDR3 has 13 amino acids. Germline V gene sequence: CDR1 ENHRY, CDR2 SYGVKD. Trimming took 7 bases from V and 5 from J; bases not matched to a gene: 7.

This clone was detected only a few times. V and J are TRBV30 and TRBJ1-1, with D maybe TRBD1 (6 bases). The CDR3 sequence is 13 residues long. V shed 0 bases and J shed 1 base, with 6 bases lying between them. CDR1 and CDR2 (germline): GTSNPN, SVGIG (reference sequence). The CDR3 is CAWSVQGNTEAFF. In DNA, the CDR3 is TGTGCCTGGAGTGTACAGGGGAACACTGAAGCTTTCTTT.

This clone appeared once. The CDR3 loop reads CASSTLSWRSSEQFF. The CDR3 nucleotides read TGTGCCAGCAGTACCCTGAGCTGGAGGAGCAGTGAGCAGTTCTTC. The J gene is TRBJ2-1, the V gene TRBV27, with D maybe TRBD2 (5 bases). V was pared by 5 bases and J by 9 bases, with 20 bases between. The CDR3 extends over 15 amino acids. Germline lookup yields CDR1 MNHEY and CDR2 SMNVEV (reference sequence).

The rearrangement uses TRBV13 and TRBJ1-6, with TRBD1 as a possible D gene (6 bases). In germline, CDR1 is PRHDT, CDR2 FYEKMQ (reference sequence). This CDR3 has 16 amino acids. Trimming left V 4 bases short and J 2 bases short, with 12 bases between. CDR3 amino acids: CASSSQGSTYNSPLHF. In nucleotides, the CDR3 is TGTGCCAGCAGCTCACAGGGTTCAACCTATAATTCACCCCTCCACTTT.

This chain connects TRBV5-1 to TRBJ2-2, with a possible D match to TRBD2 (5 bases). V was clipped by 4 bases and J by 7 bases, with 26 bases between them. This CDR3 spans 18 amino acids. The germline gives CDR1 SGHRS, CDR2 YFSETQ. In DNA, the CDR3 is TGCGCCAGCAGCCGGGGAGAGATTGTGAAACGCAGATACGGGGAGCTGTTTTTT. This translates into CASSRGEIVKRRYGELFF.

The chain is built from TRBV14 and TRBJ1-5; TRBD1 might be the D (5 bases). The CDR3 totals 16 residues. V gave up 4 bases and J gave up 2 bases, with 15 bases separating them. CDR1 is SGHDN, CDR2 FVKESK, per germline. The CDR3 region is CASSPGGGFGNQPQHF. As DNA, the CDR3 is TGTGCCAGCAGCCCAGGTGGGGGGTTCGGCAATCAGCCCCAGCATTTT.

This chain joins TRBV6-6 and TRBJ1-5; D is perhaps TRBD1 (6 bases). The CDR3 extends over 16 amino acids. Trimming took off 2 bases at V and 2 bases at J, with 13 bases between the two ends. Germline lookup yields CDR1 MNHNY and CDR2 SVGAGI (reference sequence). The CDR3 nucleotides read TGTGCCAGCAGTTACACGGGACATGAGGGCAATCAGCCCCAGCATTTT. This gives the protein CASSYTGHEGNQPQHF.

V usage is TRBV29-1 and J usage is TRBJ1-4; 11 positions match TRBD1. The CDR3 loop spans 18 amino acids. V gave up 4 bases and J gave up 7 bases; unmatched junction bases: 17. Germline assignment: CDR1 SQVTM and CDR2 ANQGSEA. The CDR3 here is CSVVYGTGGMHGSEKLFF. The CDR3 DNA reads TGCAGCGTTGTGTACGGGACAGGGGGTATGCATGGTAGTGAAAAACTGTTTTTT.

The CDR3 protein is CASSPPGPGFQPQHF. In DNA, the CDR3 is TGTGCCAGCAGCCCCCCTGGTCCAGGGTTCCAGCCCCAGCATTTT. The genes are TRBV21-1 and TRBJ1-5; TRBD1 reflects the table's D call only, with no check against the DNA. TRBV21-1 is a documented pseudogene. CDR3 size: 15 residues.

This clone has a single count. The DNA of the CDR3 is TGTGCCAGCAGTCCTTGGGGAGGGGAAAAACTGTTTTTT. As protein: CASSPWGGEKLFF. The J gene is TRBJ1-4, the V gene TRBV27, with D uncertain. CDR3 length: 13 amino acids. Trimming shortened V by 5 bases and J by 8 bases, and 12 bases separated the two germline ends. Germline lookup yields CDR1 MNHEY and CDR2 SMNVEV (reference sequence).

The chain links TRBV28 to TRBJ2-5, with TRBD2 identical over 12 bases. Germline V gene data show CDR1 as MDHEN and CDR2 as SYDVKM. The trim removed 5 bases at V and 4 bases at J, leaving 2 bases unmatched. The CDR3 covers 14 residues. In nucleotides, the CDR3 is TGTGCCAGCAGTCTAGCGGGAGGGGTAGAGACCCAGTACTTC. Encoded protein: CASSLAGGVETQYF.

The V gene is TRBV15, the J gene TRBJ1-1; D remains ambiguous. The CDR3 extends over 13 amino acids. V lost 4 bases and J 1 base, leaving 7 bases between the germline ends. The germline V gene has CDR1 LNHNV and CDR2 YYDKDF (reference sequence). CDR3 sequence: CATSMGENTEAFF. CDR3 DNA sequence: TGTGCCACCAGCATGGGAGAGAACACTGAAGCTTTCTTT.

The V and J genes are TRBV9 and TRBJ2-7; possible D gene TRBD2, 7 bases. CDR1 SGDLS and CDR2 YYNGEE come from the germline V gene. This CDR3 comprises 17 residues. The germline V and J ends were trimmed by 0 bases and 0 bases, with 16 bases remaining between them. The CDR3 spells CASSVGGGPKSSYEQYF. DNA for the CDR3: TGTGCCAGCAGCGTAGGCGGGGGCCCAAAGAGCTCCTACGAGCAGTACTTC. Full variable domain (outside the CDR3, taken from reference TRBV9 and TRBJ2-7): DSGVTQTPKHLITATGQRVTLRCSPRSGDLSVYWYQQSLDQGLQFLIQYYNGEERAKGNILERFSAQQFPDLHSELNLSSLELGDSALYFCASSVGGGPKSSYEQYFGPGTRLTVT.

The chain links TRBV2 to TRBJ1-5; no firm D call. Germline CDR1 and CDR2: SNHLY and FYNNEI. The germline V and J ends were trimmed by 5 bases and 3 bases, with 8 bases remaining between them. The CDR3 totals 13 residues. For the CDR3, the DNA is TGTGCCAGCAGTAAGTGGGCCAATCAGCCCCAGCATTTT. It is translated as CASSKWANQPQHF.